A single sample is the source of the 23 T cell receptor beta chains below, sequenced in a study of PD-1 blockade in classical Hodgkin lymphoma. Following autologous stem cell transplantation, relapse occurred in every patient, and exposure to brentuximab vedotin varied. Here immunoSEQ multiplex PCR was the method, and the copy in TCRdb shows in-frame clones only, minus some. The data show 15,000 to 20,000 clones, around 84% seen once. Material: peripheral blood mononuclear cells (PBMCs), obtained at baseline. These receptors originate from a human donor with classical Hodgkin lymphoma.

The V call is TRBV5-1, the J call TRBJ1-4; D is unresolved. The V and J ends lost 0 bases and 6 bases respectively, with 6 bases between them. There are 13 residues in the CDR3. Germline assignment: CDR1 SGHRS and CDR2 YFSETQ. The CDR3 region has the DNA TGCGCCAGCAGCTTGGGGTTCTATGAAAAACTGTTTTTT. Protein sequence: CASSLGFYEKLFF.

CDR3 coding DNA: TGCGCCAGCAGCCAAGATCCTCTACCGTACTACGAGCAGTACTTC. Its protein is CASSQDPLPYYEQYF. The chain combines TRBV4-3 with TRBJ2-7; D uncertain. V gave up 0 bases and J gave up 3 bases, with 12 bases separating them. The V gene's germline CDR1 is LGHNA and CDR2 YSLEER. The length of the CDR3 is 15 residues.

The gene calls are TRBV28 and TRBJ2-2; D not certain. Germline V gene lookup returns CDR1 MDHEN and CDR2 SYDVKM. The CDR3 loop spans 12 amino acids. V was trimmed by 5 bases and J by 3 bases, leaving 4 bases between them. The CDR3 spells CASSPYTGELFF. The CDR3 DNA follows: TGTGCCAGCAGTCCTTACACCGGGGAGCTGTTTTTT.

A single count supports this clone. The rearrangement uses TRBV28 and TRBJ2-1; possibly TRBD2 for D (7 bases). Germline CDR1 and CDR2: MDHEN and SYDVKM. V was shortened by 3 bases and J by 10 bases, with 13 bases between the two germline ends. This CDR3 is built from 13 residues. For the CDR3, the DNA is TGTGCCAGCAGTTTGGGGGGGGCAGGAGAGCAGTTCTTC. Translation: CASSLGGAGEQFF.

V usage is TRBV6-5 and J usage is TRBJ2-1; 9 bases align to TRBD2. The J segment lost 3 bases and the V segment lost 6 bases, leaving 6 bases of the junction unmatched. The CDR3 consists of 15 residues. CDR1 and CDR2 (germline): MNHEY, SVGAGI. CDR3 DNA: TGTGCCAGCAGCTCTAGCGGGGCCATCTACAATGAGCAGTTCTTC. It encodes CASSSSGAIYNEQFF.

V and J are TRBV4-3 and TRBJ2-1, with 9 bases lining up with TRBD2. CDR1 is LGHNA, CDR2 YSLEER, per germline. The ends lost 0 bases at V and 4 bases at J; junction bases unmatched: 7. The CDR3 loop spans 17 amino acids. The CDR3 DNA follows: TGCGCCAGCAGCCAAGATTACGGGCTAGCGGGATACAATGAGCAGTTCTTC. Translating gives CASSQDYGLAGYNEQFF.

The genes are TRBV9 and TRBJ1-1; 7 positions agree with TRBD1. The germline gives CDR1 SGDLS, CDR2 YYNGEE. CDR3 length: 16 residues. V lost 2 bases and J lost 3; bases outside the gene matches: 10. Written as DNA, the CDR3 is TGTGCCAGCAGCGTCCCACAGGGGAATGGAGACACTGAAGCTTTCTTT. Residues: CASSVPQGNGDTEAFF.

CDR3 amino acids: CASSSPRGSSNNEQFF. The CDR3 DNA reads as TGTGCCAGCAGTTCCCCCAGGGGGTCCTCAAACAATGAGCAGTTCTTC. The rearrangement joins TRBV28 to TRBJ2-1; 7 bases agree with TRBD1. The V and J ends lost 4 bases and 5 bases, in that order; junction bases with no gene match: 11. CDR1 is MDHEN and CDR2 is SYDVKM in the germline V gene. CDR3 size: 16 residues.

This clone was detected only once. This sequence joins TRBV30 and TRBJ2-1, with D uncertain. V lost 0 bases to trimming and J lost 8 bases, with 11 bases between them. The CDR3 covers 13 residues. CDR1 and CDR2 from the germline V gene are GTSNPN and SVGIG (reference sequence). The CDR3 bases are TGTGCCTGGAGTGTAAAGGGTTTGGATGAGCAGTTCTTC. This gives the protein CAWSVKGLDEQFF.

The genes are TRBV15 and TRBJ2-1, with 7 nucleotides matching TRBD1. The V gene's germline CDR1 is LNHNV and CDR2 YYDKDF (reference sequence). CDR3 size: 15 residues. Trimming removed 5 bases from V and 0 bases from J; junction bases left unmatched: 4. CDR3 protein: CATSPDRVSYNEQFF. The CDR3 nucleotides are TGTGCCACCAGCCCTGACAGGGTCTCCTACAATGAGCAGTTCTTC.

This clone came up once. V usage is TRBV7-2 and J usage is TRBJ1-5; D is uncertain. Between the trimmed V and J ends, which lost 5 bases and 2 bases, there was a span of 10 bases. This CDR3 is 14 amino acids long. Germline assignment: CDR1 SGHTA and CDR2 FQGNSA. CDR3 bases: TGTGCCAGCAGCGCCCGGGCGGGCAATCAGCCCCAGCATTTT. Amino acid sequence: CASSARAGNQPQHF.

The J gene is TRBJ2-7, the V gene TRBV7-9; D perhaps matches TRBD1 (5 bases). V was clipped by 5 bases and J by 0 bases, with 14 bases between them. The germline CDR1 and CDR2 sequences are SEHNR and FQNEAQ (reference sequence). The CDR3 contains 15 residues. CDR3 DNA sequence: TGTGCCAGCAGCCCAGACAGTACCTACTCCTACGAGCAGTACTTC. Translated, it gives CASSPDSTYSYEQYF.

The J gene is TRBJ1-5, the V gene TRBV30; D is undetermined. Trimming left V 0 bases short and J 0 bases short, with 9 bases between. This CDR3 contains 15 residues. From germline, CDR1 is GTSNPN and CDR2 SVGIG (reference sequence). CDR3 nucleotides: TGTGCCTGGAGTGTAGGTCCCACTAGCAATCAGCCCCAGCATTTT. It translates to CAWSVGPTSNQPQHF.

This clone was observed a few times. The rearrangement joins TRBV4-1 to TRBJ2-1, with 7 bases aligning to TRBD2. From germline, CDR1 is MGHRA and CDR2 YSYEKL. CDR3 length: 16 amino acids. Losses at the gene ends were 0 bases for V and 2 bases for J; bases not matched to a gene: 4. The CDR3 DNA sequence: TGCGCCAGCAGCCAAGATTTGGGGACTACCTACAATGAGCAGTTCTTC. Amino acid sequence: CASSQDLGTTYNEQFF.

The rearrangement uses TRBV4-2 and TRBJ1-5, with D unclear. The CDR3 has 15 amino acids. In germline, CDR1 is LGHNA, CDR2 YNFKEQ. V was trimmed by 0 bases and J by 7 bases, leaving 13 bases between them. The CDR3 DNA sequence: TGTGCCAGCAGCCAAGATAGGAGTTCGCGGCAGCCCCAGCATTTT. Encoded protein: CASSQDRSSRQPQHF.

In nucleotides, the CDR3 is TGCAGTGCACTACAGGGGCTTGCTTTCTTT. This sequence encodes CSALQGLAFF. V and J are TRBV20-1 and TRBJ1-1; 7 bases map to TRBD1. The CDR3 sequence is 10 residues long. Per germline, CDR1 DFQATT and CDR2 SNEGSKA (reference sequence). Trimming at V came to 6 bases and at J to 11 bases, leaving 6 bases not matched to a gene.

CDR3 sequence (DNA): TGTGCCAGCAGCCCAGCGGAGAGGTTTGCAGAGACCCAGTACTTC. Encoded protein: CASSPAERFAETQYF. V usage is TRBV7-9 and J usage is TRBJ2-5, with TRBD2 as a possible D gene (5 bases). V was cut by 5 bases and J by 4 bases, with 17 bases left in between. CDR1 and CDR2 (germline): SEHNR, FQNEAQ (reference sequence). The CDR3 is 15 residues long. The variable domain in full, completed from reference TRBV7-9 and TRBJ2-5, reads DTGVSQNPRHKITKRGQNVTFRCDPISEHNRLYWYRQTLGQGPEFLTYFQNEAQLEKSRLLSDRFSAERPKGSFSTLEIQRTEQGDSAMYLCASSPAERFAETQYFGPGTRLLVL.

The genes are TRBV6-5 and TRBJ1-4, with D possibly matching TRBD1 (6 bases). The CDR3 covers 13 residues. From germline, CDR1 is MNHEY and CDR2 SVGAGI. Trimming took off 7 bases at V and 8 bases at J, with 14 bases between the two ends. The CDR3 loop is CASTGAGGEKLFF. CDR3 in DNA: TGTGCCAGCACCGGGGCCGGGGGCGAAAAACTGTTTTTT.

This clone was observed a single time. The chain employs TRBV21-1 and TRBJ2-3. TRBV21-1 is a documented pseudogene. The length of the CDR3 is 16 residues. The CDR3 spells CASKRTHGGRTDTQYF. The CDR3 DNA reads as TGTGCCAGCAAAAGGACTCATGGGGGAAGGACAGATACGCAGTATTTT.

The chain uses TRBV19 and TRBJ1-6; 7 bases are shared with TRBD1. Germline V CDR1 and CDR2: LNHDA, SQIVND (reference sequence). Trimming took 5 bases from V and 7 from J; bases not matched to a gene: 11. This CDR3 has 16 residues. The CDR3 bases are TGTGCCAGTAGTCCGCACTGGGACAGACAAAATTCACCCCTCCACTTT. Translated, it gives CASSPHWDRQNSPLHF.

Details on this clone: The sample holds other DNA sequences that translate to the same CDR3. This chain uses TRBV9 with TRBJ1-2, with D perhaps matching TRBD1 (5 bases). CDR1 and CDR2 from the germline V gene are SGDLS and YYNGEE. Trimming cost V 0 bases and J 2 bases, with 5 bases left between them. The length of the CDR3 is 13 residues. DNA for the CDR3: TGTGCCAGCAGCGTAGGGGGGAACTATGGCTACACCTTC. Translation: CASSVGGNYGYTF.

The chain is built from TRBV11-2 and TRBJ1-2; 12 nucleotides line up with TRBD1. The CDR3 contains 17 residues. Germline V CDR1 and CDR2: SGHAT, FQNNGV. V was clipped by 0 bases and J by 3 bases; unmatched bases: 5. CDR3 sequence reads: CASSLDSGTGGYYGYTF. The DNA for the CDR3 is TGTGCCAGCAGCTTAGATTCCGGGACAGGGGGCTACTATGGCTACACCTTC.

The chain has TRBV9 and TRBJ2-7; 7 bases fit TRBD2. The CDR3 extends over 12 amino acids. Losses at the gene ends were 7 bases for V and 3 bases for J; bases not matched to a gene: 4. Germline values: CDR1 SGDLS, CDR2 YYNGEE. In nucleotides, the CDR3 is TGTGCCAGCGGTCCGGGGGGCTACGAGCAGTACTTC. Protein product: CASGPGGYEQYF.